This TCR beta chain was obtained from a study of blood T cell repertoires in COVID-19. Notes on this clone: One junction end disagrees with the germline gene, perhaps due to a read error.

In the study's own analysis: Quantification of nucleated cells was approximated via reference gene primer amplification. Profiling relied on immunoSEQ multiplex PCR, and the TCRdb table lists in-frame clones only, not all of them. That table furnishes V, J and clone size, whereas the DNA furnished D and trimming. The repertoire holds some 93,000 clones, with around 80% as singletons. The CDR3 contains 15 residues. CDR1 SSHAT and CDR2 FNYEAQ come from the germline V gene (reference sequence). The clonotype was recovered from an older man with acute or convalescent COVID-19. The gene calls are TRBV7-7 and TRBJ2-3; TRBD2 aligns across 14 bases. Sequenced input: peripheral blood. This CDR3 is CASSLGLAGGDTQYF. The CDR3 region has the DNA TGTGCTAGCAGCTTAGGACTAGCGGGGGGAGATACGCAGTATTTT. Looking up the rest from reference TRBV7-7 and TRBJ2-3 gives the full variable domain: GAGVSQSPRYKVTKRGQDVTLRCDPISSHATLYWYQQALGQGPEFLTYFNYEAQPDKSGLPSDRFSAERPEGSISTLTIQRTEQRDSAMYRCASSLGLAGGDTQYFGPGTRLTVL.